The 8 T cell receptor beta chains given below trace back to one sample, sequenced in a study of T cell clones after liver transplantation. Repertoires were generated with immunoSEQ multiplex PCR, while TCRdb's copy carries only in-frame clones and drops some. Among around 120,000 clones listed, 90% were seen once. Specimen: CD4+ T cells from blood, collected 12 months after liver transplant. These receptors all stem from a human patient who received a liver transplant. Some T cells could come from the graft donor.

V gene TRBV5-1 combines with J gene TRBJ2-7, with TRBD1 matching 8 bases. Germline CDR1 is SGHRS and CDR2 is YFSETQ. The CDR3 runs to 15 residues. V was pared by 0 bases and J by 3 bases, with 5 bases of the junction left unmatched. DNA for the CDR3: TGCGCCAGCAGCTTGGTTCCAGGGGGCTTCTACGAGCAGTACTTC. It specifies CASSLVPGGFYEQYF.

The V and J genes are TRBV7-8 and TRBJ1-5; TRBD1 matches at 8 bases. There are 14 residues in the CDR3. CDR1 SGHVS and CDR2 FQNEAQ come from the germline V gene. V shed 3 bases, J shed 6 bases, and the junction held 4 bases outside the gene matches. The CDR3 loop is CASSFSQGGQPQHF. The DNA for the CDR3 is TGTGCCAGCAGCTTCTCACAGGGGGGTCAGCCCCAGCATTTT.

The chain carries TRBV4-3 and TRBJ2-1, with 11 bases fitting TRBD2. Trimming took 0 bases from V and 4 from J; bases not matched to a gene: 5. Germline values: CDR1 LGHNA, CDR2 YSLEER. The CDR3 covers 17 residues. CDR3 protein: CASSQELGTSGYNEQFF. CDR3 sequence (DNA): TGCGCCAGCAGCCAAGAGTTAGGGACTAGCGGTTACAATGAGCAGTTCTTC.

The rearrangement links TRBV5-1 to TRBJ1-4, with D possibly being TRBD1 (6 bases). This CDR3 is built from 15 residues. V lost 0 bases and J 3 bases, leaving 9 bases between the germline ends. The germline gives CDR1 SGHRS, CDR2 YFSETQ. The CDR3 protein is CASSLEGVANEKLFF. The CDR3, as DNA: TGCGCCAGCAGCTTGGAGGGGGTCGCTAATGAAAAACTGTTTTTT.

The chain recombines TRBV6-5 with TRBJ1-2, with D possibly TRBD1 on 6 matching bases. CDR3 length: 13 residues. Germline CDR1 is MNHEY and CDR2 is SVGAGI. V shed 5 bases and J shed 4 bases, with 11 bases lying between them. The CDR3 loop reads CASSPEGGYGYTF. As DNA, the CDR3 is TGTGCCAGCAGTCCCGAAGGGGGCTATGGCTACACCTTC.

The chain recombines TRBV5-4 with TRBJ2-1, with 9 bases matching TRBD2. The CDR3 runs 15 residues. The V gene's germline CDR1 is SGHNT and CDR2 YYREEE (reference sequence). J was trimmed by 4 bases and V by 6 bases; bases with no gene match: 8. The CDR3 region is CASNPGLAQYNEQFF. The CDR3 DNA reads TGTGCCAGCAACCCAGGACTAGCGCAATACAATGAGCAGTTCTTC.

The V and J genes are TRBV2 and TRBJ2-1; D gene unclear. CDR1 and CDR2 (germline): SNHLY, FYNNEI. V was cut by 2 bases and J by 8 bases, with 7 bases left in between. The length of the CDR3 is 12 residues. CDR3 in DNA: TGTGCCAGCAGTGAAATGTACTATGAGCAGTTCTTC. Translated: CASSEMYYEQFF.

CDR3 sequence (DNA): TGTGCCAGCAGTGCTACTAGCGGGAGATCCGGGGAGCTGTTTTTT. This sequence encodes CASSATSGRSGELFF. J is TRBJ2-2 and V is TRBV6-6, with TRBD2 matching over 11 bases. Trimming removed 5 bases from V and 6 bases from J; junction bases left unmatched: 5. Germline CDR1 reads MNHNY; CDR2 reads SVGAGI (reference sequence). This CDR3 comprises 15 residues.